This T cell receptor (beta chain) is drawn from a study of T cells in Graves' hyperthyroidism and ophthalmopathy. Among the patients, aged 18 to 65, hyperthyroidism was newly diagnosed and had lasted under 2 months. This clonotype showed up just a few times. Its target is not known. V was trimmed by 5 bases and J by 0 bases, leaving 9 bases between them. CDR3 length: 14 residues. Germline V gene lookup returns CDR1 SEHNR and CDR2 FQNEAQ (reference sequence). Study-wide findings and caveats: Also found in blood were most expanded thyroid clonotypes above 0.001. Ophthalmopathy onset followed model prediction by a median about seven months. Ophthalmopathy could be told apart from stable hyperthyroidism with a 13 V-J model.

TCR beta CDR3 regions were amplified from RNA transcripts. The HTBI primer set drove a first-round RT-PCR of the TCR CDR3. MiXCR was run by TCRdb on the multiplex PCR reads, yielding one entry per CDR3 protein. This sample carries a few hundred thousand distinct CDR3 sequences, approximately 25% of them seen once, and the ten largest clones take over 70%. Material for sequencing was blood. This clonotype originated in a man aged 50 to 60 with Graves' hyperthyroidism. V usage is TRBV7-9 and J usage is TRBJ2-3, with D unclear. Here the CDR3 reads CASSGRFSTDTQYF. For the CDR3, the DNA is TGTGCCAGCAGCGGTCGATTTAGCACAGATACGCAGTATTTT.